Following are 9 T cell receptor beta chains from one sample sequenced in a study of blood T cell repertoires in COVID-19 (dated by TCRdb to about 2020). Library preparation employed the immunoSEQ multiplex PCR assay. TCRdb obtained this table from immuneACCESS and retained in-frame rearrangements with V and J assigned. These tables miss some clones; where compared with another copy, unresolved V genes account for less than half of the shortfall, and the remainder is unexplained. This sample comprises about 110,000 clones, approximately 84% of them detected only once. The biggest ten clones account for 6.6% of the sample. Sample: peripheral blood. Receptors were obtained from a woman aged 50 to 65 with acute or convalescent COVID-19.

This clone appeared a few times. The rearrangement links TRBV3-1 (or the pseudogene TRBV3-2) to TRBJ1-2; 9 bases line up with TRBD1. The CDR3 has 15 amino acids. The V gene end was trimmed by 2 bases and the J gene end by 6 bases; junction bases not matched to a gene: 7. Germline V gene lookup returns CDR1 LGHDT and CDR2 YNNKEL (reference sequence). The CDR3 reads CASSQYTGTGNGYTF. The CDR3 nucleotides are TGTGCCAGCAGCCAATATACCGGGACAGGGAATGGCTACACCTTC.

V usage is TRBV25-1 and J usage is TRBJ1-2, with a weak D call TRBD1 (5 bases). Trimming removed 2 bases from V and 7 bases from J, with 8 bases in between. The CDR3 consists of 12 residues. CDR1 and CDR2 (germline): MGHDK, SYGVNS. DNA of the CDR3: TGTGCCAGCAGTGAACAGGGCGGTGGCTACACCTTC. Protein: CASSEQGGGYTF.

The chain joins TRBV23-1 to TRBJ2-7; 12 bases are a match to TRBD1. TRBV23-1 is labeled an ORF, and its function is uncertain. CDR3 length equals 18 residues. V gave up 8 bases and J gave up 3 bases; unmatched junction bases: 17. In DNA form, the CDR3 reads TGCGCCAGCCTACCGGGACAGGGGGCGATTCGGGCCTACTACGAGCAGTACTTC. Its translation is CASLPGQGAIRAYYEQYF.

The rearrangement links TRBV5-1 to TRBJ1-1, with TRBD1 matching 7 bases. The length of the CDR3 is 16 residues. After removal of 0 bases from V and 0 bases from J, the junction contained 5 bases not matched to a gene. Germline values: CDR1 SGHRS, CDR2 YFSETQ. The CDR3 is CASSLGQGLMNTEAFF. Written as DNA, the CDR3 is TGCGCCAGCAGCTTGGGACAGGGCCTAATGAACACTGAAGCTTTCTTT.

Concerning this clone: In the same sample, other DNA sequences code for this CDR3. V is TRBV11-3 and J is TRBJ2-3; D possibly corresponds to TRBD1 (7 bases). Germline V gives CDR1 SGHNT, CDR2 YENEEA. The CDR3 contains 14 residues. V lost 5 bases to trimming and J lost 3 bases, with 12 bases between them. The CDR3 nucleotides read TGTGCCAGCAGCCCAGGGGGGCGGACAGATACGCAGTATTTT. Protein: CASSPGGRTDTQYF.

The V and J genes are TRBV11-3 and TRBJ2-7, with TRBD1 matching over 11 bases. CDR1 and CDR2 from the germline V gene are SGHNT and YENEEA. This CDR3 is built from 14 residues. With V trimmed by 5 bases and J by 7 bases, 7 bases remained unmatched. CDR3 in DNA: TGTGCCAGCAGCCCGGGACAGGGGGAGAGAGAGCAGTACTTC. Translation: CASSPGQGEREQYF.

This chain connects TRBV11-3 to TRBJ2-3; 8 bases match TRBD2. The germline CDR1 and CDR2 sequences are SGHNT and YENEEA. V was clipped by 1 base and J by 3 bases; unmatched bases: 6. The CDR3 consists of 16 residues. The CDR3 DNA follows: TGTGCCAGCAGCTTAGTGACGGGGGGGCTTACAGATACGCAGTATTTT. This translates into CASSLVTGGLTDTQYF.

The gene calls are TRBV3-1 (or the pseudogene TRBV3-2) and TRBJ2-5, with 7 bases that match TRBD1. Losses at the gene ends were 4 bases for V and 5 bases for J; bases not matched to a gene: 7. There are 14 residues in the CDR3. Germline CDR1 LGHDT, CDR2 YNNKEL (reference sequence). The CDR3 loop reads CASSLTGVVETQYF. The CDR3 DNA follows: TGTGCCAGCAGCCTTACAGGGGTGGTTGAGACCCAGTACTTC.

This chain links TRBV5-1 with TRBJ2-5; D gene ambiguous. The CDR3 consists of 15 residues. Trimming shortened V by 0 bases and J by 4 bases, and 13 bases separated the two germline ends. Germline V gene lookup returns CDR1 SGHRS and CDR2 YFSETQ. The CDR3 sequence: CASSLERGGGETQYF. The CDR3, as DNA: TGCGCCAGCAGCTTGGAGAGAGGTGGTGGAGAGACCCAGTACTTC.